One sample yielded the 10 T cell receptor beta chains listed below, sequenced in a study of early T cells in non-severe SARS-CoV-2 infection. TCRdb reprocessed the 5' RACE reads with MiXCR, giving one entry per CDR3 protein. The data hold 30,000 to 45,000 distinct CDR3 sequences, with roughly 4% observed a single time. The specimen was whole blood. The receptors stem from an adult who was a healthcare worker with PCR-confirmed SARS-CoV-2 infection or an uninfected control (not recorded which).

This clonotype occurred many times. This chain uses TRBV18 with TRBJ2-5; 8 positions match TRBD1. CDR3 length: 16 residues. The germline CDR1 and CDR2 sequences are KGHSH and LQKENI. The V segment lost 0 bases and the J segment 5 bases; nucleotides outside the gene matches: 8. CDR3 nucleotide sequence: TGTGCCAGCTCACCACCGGGGCAGGGGGCCGGGGAGACCCAGTACTTC. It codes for CASSPPGQGAGETQYF. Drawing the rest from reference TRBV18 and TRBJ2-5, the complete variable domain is NAGVMQNPRHLVRRRGQEARLRCSPMKGHSHVYWYRQLPEEGLKFMVYLQKENIIDESGMPKERFSAEFPKEGPSILRIQQVVRGDSAAYFCASSPPGQGAGETQYFGPGTRLLVL.

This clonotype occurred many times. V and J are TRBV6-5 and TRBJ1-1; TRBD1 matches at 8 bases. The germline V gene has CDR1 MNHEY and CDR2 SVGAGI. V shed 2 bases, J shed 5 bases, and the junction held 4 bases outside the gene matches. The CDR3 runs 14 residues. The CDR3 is CASSYDRDRTEAFF. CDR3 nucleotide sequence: TGTGCCAGCAGTTACGACAGGGACAGGACTGAAGCTTTCTTT.

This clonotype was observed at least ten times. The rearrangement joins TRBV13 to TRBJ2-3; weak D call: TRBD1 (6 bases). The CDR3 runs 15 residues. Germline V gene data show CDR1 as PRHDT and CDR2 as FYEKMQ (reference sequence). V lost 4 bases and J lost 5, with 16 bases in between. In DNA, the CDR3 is TGTGCCAGCAGCTCTTCAGGGGATGGGCAAGATACGCAGTATTTT. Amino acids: CASSSSGDGQDTQYF. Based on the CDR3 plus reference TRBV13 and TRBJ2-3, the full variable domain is AAGVIQSPRHLIKEKRETATLKCYPIPRHDTVYWYQQGPGQDPQFLISFYEKMQSDKGSIPDRFSAQQFSDYHSELNMSSLELGDSALYFCASSSSGDGQDTQYFGPGTRLTVL.

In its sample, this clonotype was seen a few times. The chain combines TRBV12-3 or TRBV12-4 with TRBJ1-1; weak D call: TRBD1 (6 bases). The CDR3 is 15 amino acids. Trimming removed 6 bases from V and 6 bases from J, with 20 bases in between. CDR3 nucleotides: TGTGCCAGCAGCCTCAATGCCCTGGGGGCGGCTGAAGCTTTCTTT. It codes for CASSLNALGAAEAFF.

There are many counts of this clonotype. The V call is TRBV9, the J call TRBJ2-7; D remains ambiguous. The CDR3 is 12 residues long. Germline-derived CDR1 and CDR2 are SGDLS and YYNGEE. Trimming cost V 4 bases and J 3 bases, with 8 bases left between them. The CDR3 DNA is TGTGCCAGCAGCTTGGACGGCTACGAGCAGTACTTC. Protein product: CASSLDGYEQYF. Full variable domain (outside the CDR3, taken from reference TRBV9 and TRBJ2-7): DSGVTQTPKHLITATGQRVTLRCSPRSGDLSVYWYQQSLDQGLQFLIQYYNGEERAKGNILERFSAQQFPDLHSELNLSSLELGDSALYFCASSLDGYEQYFGPGTRLTVT.

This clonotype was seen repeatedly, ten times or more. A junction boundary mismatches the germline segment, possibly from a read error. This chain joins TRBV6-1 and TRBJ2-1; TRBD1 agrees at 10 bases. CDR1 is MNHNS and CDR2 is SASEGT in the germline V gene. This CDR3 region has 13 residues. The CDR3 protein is CASRPGQGTWGLF. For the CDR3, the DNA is TGTGCCAGCAGACCGGGACAGGGGACTTGGGGGCTCTTC.

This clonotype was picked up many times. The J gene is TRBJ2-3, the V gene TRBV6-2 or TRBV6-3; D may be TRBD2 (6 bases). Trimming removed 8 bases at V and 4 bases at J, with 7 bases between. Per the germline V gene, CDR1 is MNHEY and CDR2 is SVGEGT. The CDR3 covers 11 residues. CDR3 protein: CASRLADTQYF. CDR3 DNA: TGTGCCAGCCGACTAGCAGATACGCAGTATTTT.

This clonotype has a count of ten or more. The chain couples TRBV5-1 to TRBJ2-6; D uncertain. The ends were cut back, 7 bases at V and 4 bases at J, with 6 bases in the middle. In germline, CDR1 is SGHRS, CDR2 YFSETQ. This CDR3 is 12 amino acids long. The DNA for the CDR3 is TGCGCCAGCCGAGAGGGGGCCAACGTCCTGACTTTC. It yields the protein CASREGANVLTF.

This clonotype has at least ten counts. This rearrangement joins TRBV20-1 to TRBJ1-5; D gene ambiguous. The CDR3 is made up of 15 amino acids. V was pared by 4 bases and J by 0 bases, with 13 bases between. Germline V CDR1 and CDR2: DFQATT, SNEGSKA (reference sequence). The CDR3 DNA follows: TGCAGTGCTATGGGCGGCACATATAGCAATCAGCCCCAGCATTTT. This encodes CSAMGGTYSNQPQHF.

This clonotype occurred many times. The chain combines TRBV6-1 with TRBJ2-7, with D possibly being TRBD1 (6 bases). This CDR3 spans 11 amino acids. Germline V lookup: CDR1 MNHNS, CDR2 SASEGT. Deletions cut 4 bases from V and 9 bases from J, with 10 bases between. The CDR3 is CASSGQVGQYF. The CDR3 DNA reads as TGTGCCAGCAGTGGACAGGTGGGGCAGTACTTC.